The 13 T cell receptor beta chains listed next were all sequenced from one sample in a study of shared clonotypes between healthy human individuals. Measured with immunoSEQ multiplex PCR; TCRdb has only the in-frame clones, and not every one. Among over 150,000 clones, approximately 62% were seen once, and the ten largest hold roughly 10%. The sequencing sample was made of memory CD4+ T cells sorted from blood. The subset here: CD45RA-negative fraction. Receptors originate from a man in his thirties or forties in good health.

This clone was observed once. This chain connects TRBV7-2 to TRBJ2-3; tentatively, D is TRBD2 (6 bases). This CDR3 is 14 amino acids long. Trimming took off 1 base at V and 6 bases at J, with 11 bases between the two ends. CDR1 SGHTA and CDR2 FQGNSA come from the germline V gene. The CDR3, as DNA: TGTGCCAGCAGCTTAGACTGGGGGAGGGATACGCAGTATTTT. Residues: CASSLDWGRDTQYF.

The chain has TRBV11-3 and TRBJ2-1; 9 nucleotides line up with TRBD2. V trimming: 2 bases; J trimming: 7 bases; junction bases outside the gene matches: 9. This CDR3 comprises 16 residues. Germline assignment: CDR1 SGHNT and CDR2 YENEEA. The CDR3 sequence is CASSLLSAGGSNEQFF. The CDR3 nucleotides read TGTGCCAGCAGCTTATTATCAGCGGGAGGCTCAAATGAGCAGTTCTTC.

The chain couples TRBV11-2 to TRBJ2-1, with 11 bases matching TRBD2. CDR1 SGHAT and CDR2 FQNNGV come from the germline V gene. The CDR3 loop spans 16 amino acids. V dropped 3 bases and J dropped 0; count of bases not matched to a gene: 1. The CDR3 nucleotides are TGTGCCAGCAGCTTTACTAGCGGGAGCTCCTACAATGAGCAGTTCTTC. Protein product: CASSFTSGSSYNEQFF.

This clone showed up just a few times. The chain couples TRBV7-6 to TRBJ2-5, with D possibly TRBD2 on 5 matching bases. Trimming removed 0 bases at V and 1 base at J, with 9 bases between. CDR3 size: 15 residues. Germline V CDR1 and CDR2: SGHVS, FNYEAQ. CDR3 protein: CASSLAHGIQETQYF. Here the CDR3 DNA reads TGTGCCAGCAGCTTAGCGCACGGGATCCAAGAGACCCAGTACTTC. Filled out from reference TRBV7-6 and TRBJ2-5, the complete variable domain reads GAGVSQSPRYKVTKRGQDVALRCDPISGHVSLYWYRQALGQGPEFLTYFNYEAQQDKSGLPNDRFSAERPEGSISTLTIQRTEQRDSAMYRCASSLAHGIQETQYFGPGTRLLVL.

This sequence joins TRBV10-2 and TRBJ1-2; 7 bases fit TRBD1. The CDR3 is made up of 13 amino acids. V gave up 6 bases and J gave up 7 bases; unmatched junction bases: 8. Germline V gene sequence: CDR1 WSHSY, CDR2 SAAADI. In nucleotides, the CDR3 is TGCGCCAGCAGGGGGACAGTGTTTGGTGGCTACACCTTC. Protein: CASRGTVFGGYTF.

The chain carries TRBV11-1 and TRBJ2-5; D might be TRBD2 (5 bases). V gave up 5 bases and J gave up 5 bases, with 18 bases separating them. The CDR3 has 15 amino acids. Germline V gene data show CDR1 as SGHAT and CDR2 as FQDESV (reference sequence). The CDR3: CASSRDEGRGETQYF. DNA of the CDR3: TGTGCCAGCAGCAGAGATGAAGGGAGAGGGGAGACCCAGTACTTC. Full variable domain (missing parts from reference TRBV11-1 and TRBJ2-5): EAEVAQSPRYKITEKSQAVAFWCDPISGHATLYWYRQILGQGPELLVQFQDESVVDDSQLPKDRFSAERLKGVDSTLKIQPAELGDSAMYLCASSRDEGRGETQYFGPGTRLLVL.

The chain links TRBV11-1 to TRBJ1-1, with TRBD1 matching 7 bases. The CDR3 is 13 residues long. CDR1 is SGHAT, CDR2 FQDESV, per germline (reference sequence). V lost 0 bases to trimming and J lost 10 bases; unmatched junction nucleotides: 5. CDR3 in amino acids: CASSLARDSGAFF. Here the CDR3 DNA reads TGTGCCAGCAGCTTAGCGAGGGACAGCGGAGCTTTCTTT.

The rearrangement links TRBV10-2 to TRBJ2-5; D not certain. The CDR3 runs 11 residues. Germline assignment: CDR1 WSHSY and CDR2 SAAADI. Trimming cost V 0 bases and J 7 bases, with 3 bases left between them. CDR3 sequence: CASSESATQYF. The DNA of the CDR3 is TGCGCCAGCAGTGAGTCCGCGACCCAGTACTTC.

The gene calls are TRBV30 and TRBJ2-3; TRBD2 agrees at 10 bases. V trimming: 4 bases; J trimming: 2 bases; junction bases outside the gene matches: 9. Germline V gene sequence: CDR1 GTSNPN, CDR2 SVGIG (reference sequence). The CDR3 is 16 residues long. CDR3 loop: CAWTHTSGINTDTQYF. The CDR3 nucleotides read TGTGCCTGGACTCACACTAGCGGGATAAACACAGATACGCAGTATTTT.

In this sample, this clone turned up once. CDR3 loop: CSVDGNYGYTF. DNA of the CDR3: TGCAGCGTTGACGGAAACTATGGCTACACCTTC. The chain has TRBV29-1 and TRBJ1-2; D is undetermined. Trimming took off 3 bases at V and 2 bases at J, with 4 bases between the two ends. This CDR3 has 11 residues. Germline V CDR1 and CDR2: SQVTM, ANQGSEA.

The chain links TRBV9 to TRBJ2-7; TRBD1 matches at 10 bases. The CDR3 totals 16 residues. V shed 4 bases, J shed 5 bases, and the junction held 12 bases outside the gene matches. Germline lookup yields CDR1 SGDLS and CDR2 YYNGEE. CDR3 residues: CASSYARDRGGNEQYF. The DNA for the CDR3 is TGTGCCAGCAGCTACGCCCGGGACAGGGGAGGAAACGAGCAGTACTTC.

The chain employs TRBV5-4 and TRBJ2-1; TRBD2 matches at 14 bases. V lost 3 bases, J lost 5 bases, and 7 bases stayed unmatched. Germline V lookup: CDR1 SGHNT, CDR2 YYREEE (reference sequence). The CDR3 extends over 17 amino acids. The CDR3 nucleotides read TGTGCCAGCAGCTCCGGGACTAGCGGGAGAAAGAACAATGAGCAGTTCTTC. Encoded protein: CASSSGTSGRKNNEQFF.

The V and J genes are TRBV5-1 and TRBJ2-3, with D perhaps being TRBD1 or TRBD2 (6 bases each). In germline, CDR1 is SGHRS, CDR2 YFSETQ. V lost 1 base and J 6 bases, leaving 15 bases between the germline ends. The length of the CDR3 is 15 residues. This chain's CDR3 is CASSLYAGAGDTQYF. CDR3 nucleotide sequence: TGCGCCAGCAGCTTGTACGCAGGGGCGGGGGATACGCAGTATTTT.